What follows are 11 T cell receptor beta chains derived from one specimen sequenced in a study of T cells after yellow fever vaccination. From the 5' RACE reads, TCRdb called clonotypes with MiXCR, one entry per CDR3 protein. The sample includes hundreds of thousands of distinct CDR3 sequences, roughly 8.7% seen only once; the top ten take about 20%. The specimen was PBMCs, collected on the day of the first yellow fever vaccination. These receptors were taken from a man younger than 35 who received the YFV17D yellow fever vaccine.

The V call is TRBV5-1, the J call TRBJ2-1; 12 bases line up with TRBD2. Germline assignment: CDR1 SGHRS and CDR2 YFSETQ. CDR3 length: 16 amino acids. The ends lost 4 bases at V and 7 bases at J; junction bases unmatched: 9. The CDR3 sequence: CASSLRLAGESNEQFF. Here the CDR3 DNA reads TGCGCCAGCAGCCTACGACTAGCGGGGGAATCGAATGAGCAGTTCTTC.

V and J are TRBV5-1 and TRBJ2-1, with 8 nucleotides matching TRBD2. With 2 bases clipped from V and 5 bases from J, the junction kept 6 bases outside the gene matches. CDR1 and CDR2 from the germline V gene are SGHRS and YFSETQ. The CDR3 contains 15 residues. CDR3 region: CASSFSQRGHNEQFF. The CDR3 nucleotides are TGCGCCAGCAGCTTCTCCCAGCGGGGGCACAATGAGCAGTTCTTC.

The chain employs TRBV23-1 and TRBJ2-7, with D possibly matching TRBD2 (6 bases). TRBV23-1 counts as an open reading frame of uncertain function. Trimming removed 0 bases from V and 1 base from J, with 25 bases in between. The CDR3 is 20 amino acids. The DNA of the CDR3 is TGCGCCAGCAGTCAATCGAAAGAGGAGGGGCCTACTTACCAATCCTACGAGCAGTACTTC. Translated, it gives CASSQSKEEGPTYQSYEQYF.

This clonotype came up a few times. This chain links TRBV12-3 or TRBV12-4 with TRBJ2-5, with D possibly TRBD2 on 5 matching bases. The CDR3 runs to 13 residues. With 7 bases removed from V and 1 base from J, the gap between germline ends came to 10 bases. CDR3 in amino acids: CASTLRGQETQYF. The DNA for the CDR3 is TGTGCCAGCACTCTTCGGGGCCAAGAGACCCAGTACTTC.

This clonotype was detected many times. The chain couples TRBV6-6 to TRBJ2-2; D unresolved. Germline values: CDR1 MNHNY, CDR2 SVGAGI (reference sequence). Trimming stripped 3 bases from V and 6 bases from J, with 8 bases between. This CDR3 region has 13 residues. CDR3 DNA: TGTGCCAGCAGTTATCTTACAGCCGGGGAGCTGTTTTTT. Protein sequence: CASSYLTAGELFF.

This clonotype turned up a few times. The gene calls are TRBV12-3 or TRBV12-4 and TRBJ2-2; 9 bases map to TRBD2. The CDR3 is made up of 16 amino acids. V was clipped by 3 bases and J by 2 bases; unmatched bases: 4. CDR3 nucleotides: TGTGCCAGCAGTTTTGAAGCGGGGGGCAACACCGGGGAGCTGTTTTTT. Translated: CASSFEAGGNTGELFF.

The sample holds a few counts of this clonotype. The gene calls are TRBV6-4 and TRBJ2-1, with TRBD2 matching over 7 bases. V trimming: 3 bases; J trimming: 6 bases; junction bases outside the gene matches: 5. The V gene's germline CDR1 is MRHNA and CDR2 SNTAGT. This CDR3 spans 14 amino acids. The CDR3 DNA follows: TGTGCCAGCAGTGAAAGCGGGGCGGGCAATGAGCAGTTCTTC. Amino acid sequence: CASSESGAGNEQFF.

The chain uses TRBV11-2 and TRBJ2-7; TRBD1 matches at 10 bases. After removal of 4 bases from V and 6 bases from J, the junction contained 18 bases not matched to a gene. This CDR3 contains 18 residues. Germline V gene data show CDR1 as SGHAT and CDR2 as FQNNGV. This CDR3 reads CASSWAGQGPLGLGEQYF. In DNA, the CDR3 is TGTGCCAGCAGCTGGGCGGGACAGGGGCCCCTCGGGTTGGGCGAGCAGTACTTC.

The genes are TRBV20-1 and TRBJ2-3; 9 bases fit TRBD1. J lost 0 bases, V lost 5 bases, and 3 bases had no gene match. Germline V gene sequence: CDR1 DFQATT, CDR2 SNEGSKA (reference sequence). The CDR3 spans 14 residues. The CDR3 DNA is TGCAGTGCTGACAGGGGGACTAGCACAGATACGCAGTATTTT. It translates to CSADRGTSTDTQYF.

There are a few counts of this clonotype. This chain connects TRBV7-9 to TRBJ1-1, with 7 bases fitting TRBD1. After removal of 3 bases from V and 0 bases from J, the junction contained 7 bases not matched to a gene. The germline V gene has CDR1 SEHNR and CDR2 FQNEAQ (reference sequence). This CDR3 is 16 amino acids long. The CDR3 sequence: CASSFYVQGLNTEAFF. The CDR3 DNA sequence: TGTGCCAGCAGCTTCTACGTACAGGGGTTGAACACTGAAGCTTTCTTT.

This clonotype came up a few times. This chain uses TRBV12-3 or TRBV12-4 with TRBJ1-2; D ambiguous. The ends were cut back, 2 bases at V and 4 bases at J, with 8 bases in the middle. The CDR3 is 13 residues long. CDR3: CASSLRQTYGYTF. The CDR3 nucleotides are TGTGCCAGCAGTTTAAGGCAGACCTATGGCTACACCTTC.